The source of this TCR beta chain is a study of blood T cell repertoires in COVID-19. Overall study: The samples span acute and convalescent COVID-19 from the United States, Italy and Spain. The analysed material was cDNA or gDNA that came from T cells, B-cell-depleted T cells, or PBMCs.

In the source study's methods: Amplifying reference gene primers gave estimates of nucleated cell counts. Some clones are missing from TCRdb's copy, which holds only in-frame ones; the method was immunoSEQ multiplex PCR. D and trimming were read from the DNA, whereas the V and J calls and clone size are those reported in that table. The sample lists 130,000 or so clones, just over 85% occurring once. The sequenced sample was peripheral blood. The origin of this receptor is a man aged 35 to 55 with acute or convalescent COVID-19.

CDR3 region: CASRPFREGASSYNEQFF. CDR3 DNA: TGTGCCAGCAGGCCATTTCGGGAGGGGGCTAGCTCCTACAATGAGCAGTTCTTC. This chain uses TRBV7-9 with TRBJ2-1; maybe TRBD2 (8 bases). CDR3 length equals 18 residues. Germline assignment: CDR1 SEHNR and CDR2 FQNEAQ (reference sequence). Trimming stripped 6 bases from V and 0 bases from J, with 21 bases between.